The present T cell receptor beta chain was sequenced within a study of response to subunit inactivated influenza vaccine. Overall study results and limits: Each seasonal influenza vaccination recruits few new T cells, the authors suggested.

Trimming removed 2 bases at V and 0 bases at J, with 11 bases between. From germline, CDR1 is SEHNR and CDR2 FQNEAQ (reference sequence). This CDR3 has 16 amino acids. MiXCR was run by TCRdb on the RT-PCR reads, yielding one entry per CDR3 protein. The repertoire includes over 750,000 distinct CDR3 sequences, around 21% of them detected once, and roughly a tenth sits in the top ten. As for this clonotype: The target antigen is unknown.

Specimen: PBMCs from blood, collected more than 4 days after vaccination. The sequence was collected from a man over 45 who received an inactivated influenza vaccine. The gene calls are TRBV7-9 and TRBJ2-1; D not certain. CDR3 in DNA: TGTGCCAGCAGCTTATCTTTGCCCAGCTCCTACAATGAGCAGTTCTTC. Amino acids: CASSLSLPSSYNEQFF.